These 20 T cell receptor beta chains came from one sample sequenced in a study of cytomegalovirus exposure and HLA in healthy donors. Sequencing used immunoSEQ multiplex PCR; TCRdb keeps in-frame clones, though not all of them. The data hold approximately 100,000 clones, with more than 75% observed a single time. The sample was PBMCs. These receptors came from a man aged 18 to 30 in good health and CMV-seropositive.

This chain joins TRBV11-3 and TRBJ2-5; D not resolved. Germline CDR1 and CDR2: SGHNT and YENEEA. The CDR3 runs 13 residues. With 3 bases removed from V and 2 bases from J, the gap between germline ends came to 7 bases. In DNA, the CDR3 is TGTGCCAGCAGCTTCCCAGGACAAGAGACCCAGTACTTC. Amino acids: CASSFPGQETQYF.

V is TRBV29-1 and J is TRBJ2-3; D might be TRBD2 (6 bases). Trimming cost V 7 bases and J 10 bases, with 12 bases left between them. Germline assignment: CDR1 SQVTM and CDR2 ANQGSEA. The length of the CDR3 is 10 residues. DNA of the CDR3: TGCAGCGGGACGTCGGGGGCGCAGTATTTT. As protein: CSGTSGAQYF.

The chain employs TRBV6-1 and TRBJ2-7; D is perhaps TRBD1 (6 bases). V was cut by 4 bases and J by 2 bases, with 12 bases left in between. This CDR3 spans 14 amino acids. Germline CDR1 is MNHNS and CDR2 is SASEGT. CDR3 in DNA: TGTGCCAGCAGTGCTCGGGACATAACCTACGAGCAGTACTTC. Its translation: CASSARDITYEQYF.

The V gene is TRBV27, the J gene TRBJ2-3, with D possibly TRBD1 on 5 matching bases. Germline loops: CDR1 MNHEY, CDR2 SMNVEV (reference sequence). The CDR3 totals 15 residues. Trimming cost V 7 bases and J 0 bases, with 14 bases left between them. DNA of the CDR3: TGTGCCAGCATTGACCTCCAGGGCAGCACAGATACGCAGTATTTT. Encoded protein: CASIDLQGSTDTQYF.

This chain links TRBV14 with TRBJ2-1, with a tentative D call TRBD1 (5 bases). This CDR3 has 13 amino acids. Germline lookup yields CDR1 SGHDN and CDR2 FVKESK. Deletions cut 4 bases from V and 9 bases from J, with 13 bases between. The CDR3 sequence is CASSLQGSGEQFF. DNA of the CDR3: TGTGCCAGCAGCCTCCAGGGCTCCGGTGAGCAGTTCTTC.

The chain joins TRBV6-1 to TRBJ1-6; D not resolved. Germline V gene sequence: CDR1 MNHNS, CDR2 SASEGT. The CDR3 consists of 15 residues. With 1 base removed from V and 9 bases from J, the gap between germline ends came to 13 bases. The CDR3 is CASSEVLQQISPLHF. CDR3 coding DNA: TGTGCCAGCAGTGAAGTCCTCCAACAAATTTCACCCCTCCACTTT.

V gene TRBV15 combines with J gene TRBJ2-5, with D possibly matching TRBD1 (6 bases). Trimming shortened V by 1 base and J by 1 base, and 10 bases separated the two germline ends. CDR1 is LNHNV and CDR2 is YYDKDF in the germline V gene (reference sequence). This CDR3 is built from 15 residues. This chain's CDR3 is CATSRAPTGQETQYF. Here the CDR3 DNA reads TGTGCCACCAGCAGAGCCCCGACAGGCCAAGAGACCCAGTACTTC.

The chain combines TRBV5-1 with TRBJ1-2; 7 bases agree with TRBD1. Germline V lookup: CDR1 SGHRS, CDR2 YFSETQ. The CDR3 length is 17 residues. Trimming cost V 0 bases and J 4 bases; bases outside gene matches: 12. CDR3 DNA: TGCGCCAGCAGCTTGGACGGACGACCCGGGACAGTCTATGGCTACACCTTC. This gives the protein CASSLDGRPGTVYGYTF.

The gene calls are TRBV19 and TRBJ1-1; D is perhaps TRBD1 (6 bases). The CDR3 has 15 amino acids. Germline values: CDR1 LNHDA, CDR2 SQIVND (reference sequence). The germline V and J ends were trimmed by 0 bases and 5 bases, with 13 bases remaining between them. The CDR3 reads CASSIDKGVWTEAFF. The CDR3 DNA reads as TGTGCCAGTAGTATAGATAAGGGGGTGTGGACTGAAGCTTTCTTT.

In this sample, this clone turned up a few times. This chain connects TRBV5-8 to TRBJ1-5; D is unclear. Germline V CDR1 and CDR2: SGHTS, YDEGEE. The CDR3 contains 15 residues. Trimming shortened V by 3 bases and J by 5 bases, and 15 bases separated the two germline ends. Written as DNA, the CDR3 is TGTGCCAGCAGCTCGACACCGGGGAAATATCAGCCCCAGCATTTT. Protein: CASSSTPGKYQPQHF. Full variable domain (rest looked up from reference TRBV5-8 and TRBJ1-5): EAGVTQSPTHLIKTRGQQATLRCSPISGHTSVYWYQQALGLGLQFLLWYDEGEERNRGNFPPRFSGRQFPNYSSELNVNALELEDSALYLCASSSTPGKYQPQHFGDGTRLSIL.

This chain joins TRBV27 and TRBJ2-7; the match to TRBD2 covers 7 bases. The CDR3 spans 15 residues. Germline V lookup: CDR1 MNHEY, CDR2 SMNVEV (reference sequence). V was clipped by 1 base and J by 2 bases; unmatched bases: 5. The CDR3 is CASSLLSSGTYEQYF. CDR3 DNA: TGTGCCAGCAGTTTATTATCTAGCGGCACCTACGAGCAGTACTTC.

V usage is TRBV7-3 and J usage is TRBJ1-6; D may be TRBD1 (5 bases). This CDR3 has 15 amino acids. Germline CDR1 is SGHTA and CDR2 is FQGTGA. The V end was cut by 4 bases, the J end by 9 bases, with 16 bases between. The CDR3 region is CASSSQGAGSSPLHF. The CDR3, as DNA: TGTGCCAGCAGCTCCCAGGGTGCCGGGAGTTCACCCCTCCACTTT. Filled out from reference TRBV7-3 and TRBJ1-6, the complete variable domain reads GAGVSQTPSNKVTEKGKYVELRCDPISGHTALYWYRQSLGQGPEFLIYFQGTGAADDSGLPNDRFFAVRPEGSVSTLKIQRTERGDSAVYLCASSSQGAGSSPLHFGNGTRLTVT.

This clone was counted once. The chain joins TRBV19 to TRBJ2-7; 8 nucleotides agree with TRBD2. The trim removed 5 bases at V and 3 bases at J, leaving 9 bases unmatched. CDR3 length: 15 amino acids. CDR1 and CDR2 (germline): LNHDA, SQIVND (reference sequence). In DNA, the CDR3 is TGTGCCAGTAGTTCTAGCGGGTACAACCACTACGAGCAGTACTTC. Translation: CASSSSGYNHYEQYF. Filled out from reference TRBV19 and TRBJ2-7, the complete variable domain reads DGGITQSPKYLFRKEGQNVTLSCEQNLNHDAMYWYRQDPGQGLRLIYYSQIVNDFQKGDIAEGYSVSREKKESFPLTVTSAQKNPTAFYLCASSSSGYNHYEQYFGPGTRLTVT.

The V call is TRBV6-5, the J call TRBJ1-1; D ambiguous. CDR1 MNHEY and CDR2 SVGAGI come from the germline V gene. The V end lost 6 bases, the J end lost 1 base, and 12 bases lay between the germline ends. This CDR3 comprises 14 residues. CDR3 DNA: TGTGCCAGCAGAGCCGGAGGTTCGAACACTGAAGCTTTCTTT. Translating gives CASRAGGSNTEAFF.

The count of this clone is one. This chain links TRBV25-1 with TRBJ2-3, with TRBD2 matching over 8 bases. The germline gives CDR1 MGHDK, CDR2 SYGVNS. This CDR3 contains 15 residues. V shed 1 base, J shed 2 bases, and the junction held 2 bases outside the gene matches. The CDR3 protein is CASSELAGLTDTQYF. The CDR3 region has the DNA TGTGCCAGCAGTGAATTAGCGGGACTCACAGATACGCAGTATTTT.

This clone was detected once. The chain carries TRBV5-5 and TRBJ2-7; weak D call: TRBD1 (5 bases). CDR3 size: 15 residues. V lost 0 bases and J lost 0, with 10 bases in between. CDR1 and CDR2 (germline): SGHKS, YYEKEE (reference sequence). CDR3 sequence reads: CASSLAGQTSYEQYF. The CDR3, as DNA: TGTGCCAGCAGCTTGGCAGGACAAACCTCCTACGAGCAGTACTTC.

V is TRBV6-1 and J is TRBJ2-1, with a tentative D call TRBD2 (6 bases). Trimming removed 2 bases at V and 2 bases at J, with 10 bases between. Germline V gene data show CDR1 as MNHNS and CDR2 as SASEGT. This CDR3 has 15 amino acids. In DNA, the CDR3 is TGTGCCAGCAGTGAAAGGGAGGAGGCCTACAATGAGCAGTTCTTC. Translating it yields CASSEREEAYNEQFF.

V and J are TRBV6-6 and TRBJ2-7, with D possibly being TRBD1 (6 bases). This CDR3 contains 16 residues. V shed 4 bases and J shed 1 base, with 17 bases lying between them. Germline assignment: CDR1 MNHNY and CDR2 SVGAGI (reference sequence). The CDR3 coding sequence is TGTGCCAGCAGTTCCAATCGTCGGGACATATCCTACGAGCAGTACTTC. It codes for CASSSNRRDISYEQYF.

V and J are TRBV7-6 and TRBJ2-1; 7 positions match TRBD2. Germline V gene lookup returns CDR1 SGHVS and CDR2 FNYEAQ. Trimming removed 3 bases from V and 3 bases from J; junction bases left unmatched: 5. CDR3 length: 15 residues. The CDR3 spells CASSFSLAVYNEQFF. CDR3 bases: TGTGCCAGCAGCTTCAGTCTAGCGGTCTACAATGAGCAGTTCTTC.

The genes are TRBV5-1 and TRBJ2-3, with 8 positions matching TRBD1. The CDR3 is 13 residues long. The germline gives CDR1 SGHRS, CDR2 YFSETQ. V shed 6 bases, J shed 4 bases, and the junction held 4 bases outside the gene matches. The CDR3 spells CASTEQGADTQYF. The CDR3 nucleotides read TGCGCCAGCACGGAACAGGGGGCAGATACGCAGTATTTT.